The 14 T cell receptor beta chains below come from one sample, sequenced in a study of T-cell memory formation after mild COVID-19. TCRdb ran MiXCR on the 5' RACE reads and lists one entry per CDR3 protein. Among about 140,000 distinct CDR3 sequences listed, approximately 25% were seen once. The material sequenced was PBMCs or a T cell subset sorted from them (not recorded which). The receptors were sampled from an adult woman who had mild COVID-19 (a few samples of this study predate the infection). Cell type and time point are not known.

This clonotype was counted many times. DNA for the CDR3: TGTGCCAGCAGCCGGGGACTAGCCTACGAGCAGTACTTC. Translation gives CASSRGLAYEQYF. The chain recombines TRBV5-5 with TRBJ2-7; 8 bases align to TRBD2. The CDR3 totals 13 residues. The J segment lost 2 bases and the V segment lost 4 bases, leaving 2 bases of the junction unmatched. The V gene's germline CDR1 is SGHKS and CDR2 YYEKEE (reference sequence).

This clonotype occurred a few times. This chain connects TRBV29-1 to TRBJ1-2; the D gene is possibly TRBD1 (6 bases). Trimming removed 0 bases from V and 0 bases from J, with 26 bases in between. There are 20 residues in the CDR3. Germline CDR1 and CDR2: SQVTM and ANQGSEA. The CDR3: CSVEDRWGDTYQLANYGYTF. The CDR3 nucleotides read TGCAGCGTTGAAGATAGGTGGGGGGACACCTACCAACTAGCTAACTATGGCTACACCTTC.

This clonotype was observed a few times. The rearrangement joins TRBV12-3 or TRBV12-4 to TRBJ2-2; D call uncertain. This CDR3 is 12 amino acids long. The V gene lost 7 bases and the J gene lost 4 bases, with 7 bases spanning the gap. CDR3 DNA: TGTGCCAGCACCGCACCCACCGGGGAGCTGTTTTTT. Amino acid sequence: CASTAPTGELFF.

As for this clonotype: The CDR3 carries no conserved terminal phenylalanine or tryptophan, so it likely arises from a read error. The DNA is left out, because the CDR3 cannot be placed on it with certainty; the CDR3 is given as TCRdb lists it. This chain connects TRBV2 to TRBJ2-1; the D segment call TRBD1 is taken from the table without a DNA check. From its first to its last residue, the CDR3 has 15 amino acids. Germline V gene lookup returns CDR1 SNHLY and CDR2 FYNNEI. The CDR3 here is CASSDRDRDNKGLRP.

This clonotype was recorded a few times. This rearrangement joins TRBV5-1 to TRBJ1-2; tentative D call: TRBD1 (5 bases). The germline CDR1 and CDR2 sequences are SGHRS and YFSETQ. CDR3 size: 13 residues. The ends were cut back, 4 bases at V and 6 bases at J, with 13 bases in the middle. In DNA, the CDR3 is TGCGCCAGCAGCCCGGGGACCGGGGATGGCTACACCTTC. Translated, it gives CASSPGTGDGYTF. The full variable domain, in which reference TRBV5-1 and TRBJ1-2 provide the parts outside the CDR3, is KAGVTQTPRYLIKTRGQQVTLSCSPISGHRSVSWYQQTPGQGLQFLFEYFSETQRNKGNFPGRFSGRQFSNSRSEMNVSTLELGDSALYLCASSPGTGDGYTFGSGTRLTVV.

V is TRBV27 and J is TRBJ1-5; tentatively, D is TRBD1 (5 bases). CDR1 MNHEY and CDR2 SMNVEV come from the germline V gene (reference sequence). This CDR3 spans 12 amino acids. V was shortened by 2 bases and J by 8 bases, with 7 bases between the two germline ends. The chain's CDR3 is CASSLIGEPQHF. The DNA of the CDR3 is TGTGCCAGCAGTTTAATAGGGGAGCCCCAGCATTTT.

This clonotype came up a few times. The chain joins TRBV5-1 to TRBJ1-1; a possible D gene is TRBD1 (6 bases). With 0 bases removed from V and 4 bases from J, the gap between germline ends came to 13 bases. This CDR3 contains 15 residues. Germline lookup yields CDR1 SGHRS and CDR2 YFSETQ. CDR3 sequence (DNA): TGCGCCAGCAGCTTGGGATGGGGGGCCGGCACTGAAGCTTTCTTT. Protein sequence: CASSLGWGAGTEAFF.

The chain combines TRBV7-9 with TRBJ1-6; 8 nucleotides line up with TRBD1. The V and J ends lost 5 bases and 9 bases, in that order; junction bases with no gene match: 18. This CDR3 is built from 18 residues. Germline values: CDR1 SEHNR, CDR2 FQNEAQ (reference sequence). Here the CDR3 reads CASSLTEDRDILRSPLHF. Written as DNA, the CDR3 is TGTGCCAGCAGCCTAACCGAGGACAGGGATATTTTACGTTCACCCCTCCACTTT.

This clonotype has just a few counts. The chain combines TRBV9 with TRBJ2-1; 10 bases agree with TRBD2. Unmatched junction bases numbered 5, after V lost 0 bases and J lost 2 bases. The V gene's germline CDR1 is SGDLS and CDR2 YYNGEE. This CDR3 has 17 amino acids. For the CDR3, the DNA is TGTGCCAGCAGCGTAGAAGGTAGCGGGAGGACCTACAATGAGCAGTTCTTC. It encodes CASSVEGSGRTYNEQFF.

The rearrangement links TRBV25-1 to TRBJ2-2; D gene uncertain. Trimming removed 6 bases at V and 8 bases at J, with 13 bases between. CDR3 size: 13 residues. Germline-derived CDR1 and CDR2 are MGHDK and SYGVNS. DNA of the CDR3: TGTGCCAGCAGCAGAGGCCAGTTAGGGGAGCTGTTTTTT. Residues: CASSRGQLGELFF.

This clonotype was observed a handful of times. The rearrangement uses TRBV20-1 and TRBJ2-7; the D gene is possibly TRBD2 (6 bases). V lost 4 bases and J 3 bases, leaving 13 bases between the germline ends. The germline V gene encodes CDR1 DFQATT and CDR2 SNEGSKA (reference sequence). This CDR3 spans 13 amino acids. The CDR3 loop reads CSAIGTGDYEQYF. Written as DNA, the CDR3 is TGCAGTGCTATCGGTACGGGGGACTACGAGCAGTACTTC.

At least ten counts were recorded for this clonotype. In DNA form, the CDR3 reads TGTGCCAGCAGCGGGGAGAACACCGGGGAGCTGTTTTTT. Its protein is CASSGENTGELFF. The chain recombines TRBV3-1 with TRBJ2-2, with D uncertain. This CDR3 has 13 amino acids. CDR1 and CDR2 (germline): LGHDT, YNNKEL (reference sequence). The V end lost 5 bases, the J end lost 1 base, and 5 bases lay between the germline ends. The variable domain in full, with the rest retrieved from reference TRBV3-1 and TRBJ2-2, is DTAVSQTPKYLVTQMGNDKSIKCEQNLGHDTMYWYKQDSKKFLKIMFSYNNKELIINETVPNRFSPKSPDKAHLNLHINSLELGDSAVYFCASSGENTGELFFGEGSRLTVL.

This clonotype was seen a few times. The CDR3 bases are TGTGCCAGCAGTTCCACTGCAGAAGGGGGCAATGAGCAGTTCTTC. Translated: CASSSTAEGGNEQFF. The chain combines TRBV6-5 with TRBJ2-1; the D gene is possibly TRBD1 (6 bases). Trimming pared 4 bases from V and 6 bases from J, leaving 16 bases between. Germline V gene sequence: CDR1 MNHEY, CDR2 SVGAGI. The length of the CDR3 is 15 residues.

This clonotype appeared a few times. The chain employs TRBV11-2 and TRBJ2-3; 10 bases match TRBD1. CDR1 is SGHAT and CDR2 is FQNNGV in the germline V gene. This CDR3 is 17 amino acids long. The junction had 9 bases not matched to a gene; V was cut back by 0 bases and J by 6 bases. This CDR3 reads CASSLEGWDRGQDTQYF. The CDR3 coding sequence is TGTGCCAGCAGCTTAGAGGGCTGGGACAGGGGACAGGATACGCAGTATTTT.